The 11 T cell receptor beta chains listed next were all sequenced from one sample in a study of T cells in Graves' hyperthyroidism and ophthalmopathy. Amplified regions were TCR beta CDR3 sequences from RNA transcripts. Using the HTBI primer set, a first-round RT-PCR was run on the TCR CDR3. Using its own MiXCR run on the multiplex PCR reads, TCRdb lists one record per CDR3 protein. The sample consists of roughly 740,000 distinct CDR3 sequences, over 15% of them appearing once. Sequencing input: blood. All receptors derive from a man aged 18 to 29 with Graves' hyperthyroidism.

In its sample, this clonotype was seen a few times. The chain carries TRBV30 and TRBJ1-3; D unresolved. The CDR3 is made up of 13 amino acids. Germline CDR1 GTSNPN, CDR2 SVGIG (reference sequence). With 0 bases removed from V and 4 bases from J, the gap between germline ends came to 7 bases. The CDR3 DNA sequence: TGTGCCTGGAGTGTCATGGGAGGAAACACCATATATTTT. Translating gives CAWSVMGGNTIYF.

CDR3 sequence: CASSRSYRPRTGELFF. CDR3 DNA sequence: TGTGCCAGCAGTCGATCATACAGGCCGCGCACCGGGGAGCTGTTTTTT. This chain links TRBV12-3 or TRBV12-4 with TRBJ2-2, with D tentatively TRBD1 (5 bases). CDR3 length: 16 residues. Trimming took off 5 bases at V and 4 bases at J, with 17 bases between the two ends.

V is TRBV9 and J is TRBJ2-3, with D tentatively TRBD2 (6 bases). The CDR3 extends over 17 amino acids. V shed 0 bases and J shed 4 bases, with 18 bases lying between them. Per germline, CDR1 SGDLS and CDR2 YYNGEE. The CDR3 here is CASSVEWGGGGADTQYF. The CDR3, as DNA: TGTGCCAGCAGCGTAGAATGGGGCGGCGGAGGGGCAGATACGCAGTATTTT.

In this sample, this clonotype turned up many times. The rearrangement joins TRBV20-1 to TRBJ2-3; the match to TRBD2 covers 15 bases. Germline values: CDR1 DFQATT, CDR2 SNEGSKA (reference sequence). J lost 6 bases, V lost 3 bases, and 7 bases had no gene match. This CDR3 has 16 amino acids. CDR3 protein: CSARFPGLAGGDTQYF. In DNA, the CDR3 is TGCAGTGCTAGGTTCCCGGGACTAGCGGGAGGTGATACGCAGTATTTT.

V usage is TRBV4-1 and J usage is TRBJ2-1, with 12 positions matching TRBD2. V gave up 4 bases and J gave up 7 bases; unmatched junction bases: 8. Germline-derived CDR1 and CDR2 are MGHRA and YSYEKL. The CDR3 loop spans 16 amino acids. The DNA for the CDR3 is TGCGCCAGCAGCCCTGTCCTAGCGGGAGGGCGGAATGAGCAGTTCTTC. Translation: CASSPVLAGGRNEQFF.

This clonotype was detected many times. V and J are TRBV2 and TRBJ2-1; 7 nucleotides match TRBD2. Germline V gene lookup returns CDR1 SNHLY and CDR2 FYNNEI. The CDR3 length is 15 residues. V dropped 7 bases and J dropped 6; count of bases not matched to a gene: 12. Here the CDR3 reads CASIKAGTGGNEQFF. As DNA, the CDR3 is TGTGCCAGCATAAAAGCGGGGACGGGGGGCAATGAGCAGTTCTTC.

This clonotype came up many times. The chain uses TRBV9 and TRBJ2-7; the match to TRBD2 covers 12 bases. V was pared by 3 bases and J by 5 bases, with 0 bases of the junction left unmatched. This CDR3 contains 13 residues. CDR1 is SGDLS, CDR2 YYNGEE, per germline. The CDR3 loop reads CASSGLAGDEQYF. CDR3 DNA: TGTGCCAGCAGCGGACTAGCGGGAGACGAGCAGTACTTC.

This clonotype appeared many times. V and J are TRBV20-1 and TRBJ1-1; tentative D call: TRBD1 (6 bases). V was pared by 6 bases and J by 0 bases, with 11 bases between. Germline CDR1 is DFQATT and CDR2 is SNEGSKA (reference sequence). The CDR3 runs to 13 residues. CDR3 bases: TGCAGTGCCAGCTGGGACATGAACACTGAAGCTTTCTTT. Its translation is CSASWDMNTEAFF.

The table lists this clonotype with many counts. This chain joins TRBV12-3 or TRBV12-4 and TRBJ2-7; 9 bases fit TRBD2. There are 15 residues in the CDR3. J was trimmed by 5 bases and V by 6 bases; bases with no gene match: 11. The CDR3 reads CASRPGGGRAHEQYF. For the CDR3, the DNA is TGTGCCAGCAGGCCGGGTGGCGGGAGGGCCCACGAGCAGTACTTC.

The chain combines TRBV7-6 with TRBJ1-1; D is ambiguous. The germline V and J ends were trimmed by 5 bases and 2 bases, with 15 bases remaining between them. There are 15 residues in the CDR3. Germline CDR1 is SGHVS and CDR2 is FNYEAQ. The CDR3 DNA reads as TGTGCCAGCAGCAAAGGCGCTGACTACAACACTGAAGCTTTCTTT. Its translation: CASSKGADYNTEAFF.

This clonotype was observed many times. V usage is TRBV10-2 and J usage is TRBJ2-1; D is perhaps TRBD1 (6 bases). CDR3 size: 17 residues. The germline CDR1 and CDR2 sequences are WSHSY and SAAADI. The V and J ends lost 6 bases and 1 base respectively, with 19 bases between them. The CDR3 loop is CASRRSQGRESYNEQFF. CDR3 coding DNA: TGCGCCAGCAGGCGCTCCCAGGGGAGAGAATCCTACAATGAGCAGTTCTTC.